This entry concerns a single T cell receptor (beta chain). The data originate from a study of regulatory T cells in long-lasting Graves disease. Across the whole study: Antithyroid drugs had been taken by newly diagnosed Graves' patients for under 3 months.

Noted time point: newly diagnosed GD, antithyroid drugs for less than 3 months. The authors made the TCR library using RNA they extracted from PBMCs. Germline loops: CDR1 LNHDA, CDR2 SQIVND (reference sequence). There are 14 residues in the CDR3. Trimming shortened V by 6 bases and J by 0 bases, and 10 bases separated the two germline ends. Assembly of TCR beta libraries relied on iRepertoire HTBI primers together with Arm-PCR of CDR3 regions. TCRdb independently ran MiXCR on the multiplex PCR reads; one entry per CDR3 protein. This table has hundreds of thousands of distinct CDR3 sequences, 15% to 20% appearing once. The same specimen was also included in a second study, on T cells in Graves' hyperthyroidism and ophthalmopathy.

This chain connects TRBV19 to TRBJ2-3; tentative D call: TRBD1 (6 bases). The source was peripheral blood mononuclear cells (PBMCs), collected at new diagnosis, from a patient treated with antithyroid drugs. The sequence came from a man aged 40-50 years with Graves disease. CDR3 in amino acids: CASRRTASTDTQYF. In nucleotides, the CDR3 is TGTGCCAGTAGGAGGACAGCTAGCACAGATACGCAGTATTTT.